A selection of T cell receptor beta chains follows, all from one sample in a study of PD-L1 blockade in urothelial cancer. Measured with immunoSEQ multiplex PCR; TCRdb has only the in-frame clones, and not every one. The sample has some 71,000 clones, roughly 80% seen once. The sample consisted of PBMCs, taken around atezolizumab (anti-PD-L1) treatment. These receptors were collected from a man aged 35 to 55 with urothelial cancer. CDR3s include the opening cysteine and the closing phenylalanine or tryptophan. D genes are given only for firm matches. Size tells how often a clone was seen (once, few, many) or the class of an expanded clone, and some rows leave it out.

clone size: NA; D gene: NA; V gene: TRBV5-6; J gene: TRBJ2-2; CDR3 DNA: TGTGCCAGCAGCTCGCTAGGGAGATCAGAAAGGACCGGGGAGCTGTTTTTT; CDR3 protein: CASSSLGRSERTGELFF
clone size: NA; D gene: NA; V gene: TRBV18; J gene: TRBJ2-3; CDR3 DNA: TGTGCCAGCTCACCACAGCAGGCAACAGATACGCAGTATTTT; CDR3 protein: CASSPQQATDTQYF
clone size: NA; D gene: NA; V gene: TRBV4-3; J gene: TRBJ2-3; CDR3 DNA: TGCGCCAGCAGCCAAAAGGGAGCTAGCACAGATACGCAGTATTTT; CDR3 protein: CASSQKGASTDTQYF
clone size: few; D gene: NA; V gene: TRBV5-4; J gene: TRBJ2-5; CDR3 DNA: TGTGCCAGCAGCTACAGGGCCATGGAGACCCAGTACTTC; CDR3 protein: CASSYRAMETQYF
clone size: NA; D gene: NA; V gene: TRBV5-1; J gene: TRBJ2-1; CDR3 DNA: TGCGCCAGCAGCCTCGGGTCCTCCTACAATGAGCAGTTCTTC; CDR3 protein: CASSLGSSYNEQFF
clone size: NA; D gene: NA; V gene: TRBV7-9; J gene: TRBJ2-3; CDR3 DNA: TGTGCCAGCTCTGGACTACCTCCCGGTCCAGATACGCAGTATTTT; CDR3 protein: CASSGLPPGPDTQYF
clone size: NA; D gene: NA; V gene: TRBV27; J gene: TRBJ2-1; CDR3 DNA: TGTGCCAGCATCCCGCCAGGAGCGGCCTACAATGAGCAGTTCTTC; CDR3 protein: CASIPPGAAYNEQFF
clone size: once; D gene: NA; V gene: TRBV5-1; J gene: TRBJ1-2; CDR3 DNA: TGCGCCAGCAGCTTGAATGTCCTGGTCTCGGAGCTCTATGGCTACACCTTC; CDR3 protein: CASSLNVLVSELYGYTF
clone size: NA; D gene: NA; V gene: TRBV7-6; J gene: TRBJ2-7; CDR3 DNA: TGTGCCAGCAGCCAAGGAGGCATATACGAGCAGTACTTC; CDR3 protein: CASSQGGIYEQYF
clone size: NA; D gene: TRBD1; V gene: TRBV27; J gene: TRBJ1-2; CDR3 DNA: TGTGCCAGCAGTTTATCCGGACAGGGGGGAGGCTACACCTTC; CDR3 protein: CASSLSGQGGGYTF
clone size: NA; D gene: TRBD1; V gene: TRBV7-9; J gene: TRBJ1-4; CDR3 DNA: TGTGCCAGCAGCTACTGGGGACAGGGTAATGAAAAACTGTTTTTT; CDR3 protein: CASSYWGQGNEKLFF